Detailed here is one TCR beta chain. The data were taken from a study of blood T cell repertoires in COVID-19. Using immunoSEQ multiplex PCR, the repertoire was profiled, and TCRdb retains in-frame clones only, with some absent. The repertoire holds some 250,000 clones, with approximately 90% as singletons. V was clipped by 3 bases and J by 8 bases, with 13 bases between them. The length of the CDR3 is 14 residues. Germline V lookup: CDR1 MNHNS, CDR2 SASEGT. The material sequenced was PBMCs or T cells enriched from blood (not recorded which). The sequence came from a woman aged 40 to 50 with acute COVID-19. V and J are TRBV6-1 and TRBJ2-2; maybe TRBD1 (5 bases). CDR3 DNA: TGTGCCAGCAGTGAGCAGGCAAGGGGAGGGGAGCTGTTTTTT. This encodes CASSEQARGGELFF.